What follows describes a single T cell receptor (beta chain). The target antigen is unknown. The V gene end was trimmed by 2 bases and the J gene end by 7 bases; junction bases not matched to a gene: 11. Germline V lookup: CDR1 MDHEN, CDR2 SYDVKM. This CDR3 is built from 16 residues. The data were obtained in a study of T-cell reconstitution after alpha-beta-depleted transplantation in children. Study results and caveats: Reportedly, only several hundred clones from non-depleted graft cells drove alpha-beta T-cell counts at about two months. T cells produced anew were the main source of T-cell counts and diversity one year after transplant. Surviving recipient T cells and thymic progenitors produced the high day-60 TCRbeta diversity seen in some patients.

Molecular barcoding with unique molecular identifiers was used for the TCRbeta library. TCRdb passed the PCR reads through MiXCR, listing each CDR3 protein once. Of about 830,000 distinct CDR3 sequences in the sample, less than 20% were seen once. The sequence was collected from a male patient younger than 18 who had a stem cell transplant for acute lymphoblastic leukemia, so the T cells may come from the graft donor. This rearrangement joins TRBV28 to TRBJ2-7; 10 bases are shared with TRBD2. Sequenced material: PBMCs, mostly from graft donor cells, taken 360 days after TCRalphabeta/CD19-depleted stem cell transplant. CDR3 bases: TGTGCCAGCAGTTTAGATGAGCTAGCGGGAGAAGATGAGCAGTACTTC. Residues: CASSLDELAGEDEQYF. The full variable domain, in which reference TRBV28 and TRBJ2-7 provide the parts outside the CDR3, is DVKVTQSSRYLVKRTGEKVFLECVQDMDHENMFWYRQDPGLGLRLIYFSYDVKMKEKGDIPEGYSVSREKKERFSLILESASTNQTSMYLCASSLDELAGEDEQYFGPGTRLTVT.